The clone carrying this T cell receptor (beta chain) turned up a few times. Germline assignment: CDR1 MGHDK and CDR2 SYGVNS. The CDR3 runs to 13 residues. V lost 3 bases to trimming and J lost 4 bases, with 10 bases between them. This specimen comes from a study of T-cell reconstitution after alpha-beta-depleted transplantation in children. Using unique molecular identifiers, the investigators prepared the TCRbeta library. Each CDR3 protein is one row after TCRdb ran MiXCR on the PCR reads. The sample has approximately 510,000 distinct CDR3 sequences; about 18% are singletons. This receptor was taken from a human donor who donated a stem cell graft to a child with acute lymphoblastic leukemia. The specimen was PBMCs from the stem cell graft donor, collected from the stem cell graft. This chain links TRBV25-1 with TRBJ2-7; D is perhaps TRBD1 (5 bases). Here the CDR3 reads CASSDQGEYEQYF. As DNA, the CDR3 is TGTGCCAGCAGTGACCAGGGCGAATACGAGCAGTACTTC.